This TCR beta chain appears in the sequencing data of a study of glioma-infiltrating T cells after dendritic cell vaccination. Study-wide context: The vaccine used monocyte-derived dendritic cells pulsed overnight with autologous tumor lysate. Study conclusions and caveats: Complete blood and tumor specimen sets were limited to few patients.

For this clone: Its antigen is currently unknown.

Indicated time point: after dendritic cell vaccination, including at tumor progression/relapse. Only patients with spare fresh-frozen tumor and over two years of follow-up were included. The assay was immunoSEQ multiplex PCR, and TCRdb's table has in-frame clones only and misses some. The profile shows tens of thousands of clones, about 81% of them singletons. The CDR3 consists of 13 residues. V lost 8 bases to trimming and J lost 0 bases, with 8 bases between them. Germline V gives CDR1 ENHRY, CDR2 SYGVKD. The V gene is TRBV10-3, the J gene TRBJ1-3, with D uncertain. This receptor was taken from a human donor with glioblastoma. The sequencing used blood, collected after dendritic cell vaccination. CDR3 amino acids: CAIVRDSGNTIYF. Written as DNA, the CDR3 is TGTGCCATCGTACGAGACTCTGGAAACACCATATATTTT.